Below are 13 T cell receptor beta chains sequenced from a single sample in a study of cytomegalovirus exposure and HLA in healthy donors. Using immunoSEQ multiplex PCR, the repertoire was profiled, and TCRdb retains in-frame clones only, with some absent. This sample has 150,000 to 200,000 clones, with roughly 84% found just once. The sample comprised PBMCs. The receptor source for this set is a woman aged 18-29 years in good health and CMV-seropositive.

The gene calls are TRBV6-1 and TRBJ2-1; 8 bases are shared with TRBD2. The CDR3 runs to 14 residues. The germline CDR1 and CDR2 sequences are MNHNS and SASEGT. Trimming at V came to 4 bases and at J to 6 bases, leaving 5 bases not matched to a gene. DNA of the CDR3: TGTGCCAGCAGTGCGGGGGGGGGTCCCAATGAGCAGTTCTTC. It codes for CASSAGGGPNEQFF.

This sequence joins TRBV2 and TRBJ2-2; D possibly corresponds to TRBD2 (5 bases). V was cut by 6 bases and J by 1 base, with 9 bases left in between. The germline V gene has CDR1 SNHLY and CDR2 FYNNEI. The CDR3 is 14 amino acids. CDR3 residues: CASRLDVNTGELFF. CDR3 coding DNA: TGTGCCAGCAGACTAGACGTGAACACCGGGGAGCTGTTTTTT.

This clone was counted only a few times. CDR3 sequence reads: CASSEASENTGELFF. In DNA form, the CDR3 reads TGTGCCAGCAGTGAAGCGAGCGAAAACACCGGGGAGCTGTTTTTT. The V call is TRBV6-1, the J call TRBJ2-2, with D unclear. V lost 0 bases, J lost 2 bases, and 7 bases lay in between. The V gene's germline CDR1 is MNHNS and CDR2 SASEGT. The CDR3 has 15 residues.

This clone was observed once. V is TRBV5-4 and J is TRBJ2-1; maybe TRBD1 (5 bases). The germline V gene has CDR1 SGHNT and CDR2 YYREEE (reference sequence). The CDR3 contains 16 residues. Between the trimmed V and J ends, which lost 1 base and 0 bases, there was a span of 11 bases. The CDR3 coding sequence is TGTGCCAGCAGCTTGAGAACAGGCAGCTCCTACAATGAGCAGTTCTTC. This sequence encodes CASSLRTGSSYNEQFF.

V and J are TRBV30 and TRBJ1-4, with a weak D call TRBD1 (5 bases). Per the germline V gene, CDR1 is GTSNPN and CDR2 is SVGIG (reference sequence). The ends were cut back, 0 bases at V and 5 bases at J, with 13 bases in the middle. There are 15 residues in the CDR3. The CDR3 reads CAWSVRTTENEKLFF. The CDR3 bases are TGTGCCTGGAGTGTAAGAACGACAGAGAATGAAAAACTGTTTTTT.

The rearrangement uses TRBV4-1 and TRBJ2-7; 10 nucleotides match TRBD1. This CDR3 region has 15 residues. V gave up 4 bases and J gave up 1 base; unmatched junction bases: 4. Germline assignment: CDR1 MGHRA and CDR2 YSYEKL. The CDR3 DNA reads as TGCGCCAGCAGCCCTAGACAGGGGGCATCCTACGAGCAGTACTTC. Its protein is CASSPRQGASYEQYF.

V gene TRBV6-1 combines with J gene TRBJ1-2, with D possibly matching TRBD1 (5 bases). Germline CDR1 MNHNS, CDR2 SASEGT. The CDR3 runs to 14 residues. V was clipped by 8 bases and J by 2 bases, with 15 bases between them. CDR3 loop: CASPRQDINYGYTF. CDR3 DNA sequence: TGTGCCAGCCCCCGTCAGGACATCAACTATGGCTACACCTTC.

The chain joins TRBV9 to TRBJ1-4; D gene uncertain. Trimming cost V 2 bases and J 11 bases, with 16 bases left between them. The CDR3 is 14 residues long. Germline V gene lookup returns CDR1 SGDLS and CDR2 YYNGEE. In nucleotides, the CDR3 is TGTGCCAGCAGCGTCGACATTACGACCGATAAACTGTTTTTT. Encoded protein: CASSVDITTDKLFF.

The V and J genes are TRBV7-9 and TRBJ2-3; D gene ambiguous. This CDR3 has 14 amino acids. Trimming shortened V by 1 base and J by 2 bases, and 7 bases separated the two germline ends. CDR1 is SEHNR and CDR2 is FQNEAQ in the germline V gene (reference sequence). The CDR3 nucleotides are TGTGCCAGCAGCTTAGATGTATACACAGATACGCAGTATTTT. Its protein is CASSLDVYTDTQYF.

This clone showed up just once. The CDR3 bases are TGTGCCAGCAGCCTCGGGACAGGGGGAGTCGGTGAAAAACTGTTTTTT. This encodes CASSLGTGGVGEKLFF. The chain has TRBV7-9 and TRBJ1-4, with 11 bases identical to TRBD1. Germline V gene lookup returns CDR1 SEHNR and CDR2 FQNEAQ (reference sequence). V was clipped by 5 bases and J by 7 bases; unmatched bases: 9. This CDR3 contains 16 residues.

As DNA, the CDR3 is TGTGCCAGCTCACCACCGGGACAGGGGTTGGGAGGCTACACCTTC. It codes for CASSPPGQGLGGYTF. The rearrangement joins TRBV18 to TRBJ1-2; 10 positions agree with TRBD1. With 0 bases clipped from V and 8 bases from J, the junction kept 6 bases outside the gene matches. Germline V gene sequence: CDR1 KGHSH, CDR2 LQKENI. CDR3 length equals 15 residues.

The chain couples TRBV18 to TRBJ1-1; 7 positions agree with TRBD1. Germline CDR1 KGHSH, CDR2 LQKENI. V was clipped by 4 bases and J by 1 base; unmatched bases: 6. The CDR3 runs 15 residues. As DNA, the CDR3 is TGTGCCAGCTCACGACAGGGTTCCCCGAACACTGAAGCTTTCTTT. Translation: CASSRQGSPNTEAFF.

This chain links TRBV28 with TRBJ2-7; no firm D call. The germline V gene has CDR1 MDHEN and CDR2 SYDVKM. The CDR3 sequence is 11 residues long. V was cut by 3 bases and J by 3 bases, with 3 bases left in between. CDR3 amino acids: CASSFIYEQYF. The CDR3 bases are TGTGCCAGCAGTTTTATCTACGAGCAGTACTTC. The full variable domain, completed using reference TRBV28 and TRBJ2-7, is DVKVTQSSRYLVKRTGEKVFLECVQDMDHENMFWYRQDPGLGLRLIYFSYDVKMKEKGDIPEGYSVSREKKERFSLILESASTNQTSMYLCASSFIYEQYFGPGTRLTVT.